The clone carrying this T cell receptor beta chain has just one count. The antigen remains undetermined. With 60 Vbeta and 13 Jbeta primers, the PCR was carried out. Profiled with immunoSEQ multiplex PCR; TCRdb holds only in-frame clones, not every one. Of around 150,000 clones detected, 60% to 80% appear once; the ten largest clones hold roughly 0.99%. The source of the sample is a study of cytomegalovirus exposure and HLA in healthy donors. Germline V gene lookup returns CDR1 SGDLS and CDR2 YYNGEE. The CDR3 extends over 15 amino acids. Trimming cost V 0 bases and J 4 bases, with 13 bases left between them. Regarding the study as a whole: TCR beta V- and J-gene trimming, according to a later analysis, was linked to a missense DCLRE1C variant.

Sequenced material: PBMCs. The clonotype originates from a male donor in good health and CMV-seronegative. The chain recombines TRBV9 with TRBJ1-2; tentative D call: TRBD1 (6 bases). For the CDR3, the DNA is TGTGCCAGCAGCGTAGGGCAGGGGTCCGTCTATGGCTACACCTTC. Residues: CASSVGQGSVYGYTF.